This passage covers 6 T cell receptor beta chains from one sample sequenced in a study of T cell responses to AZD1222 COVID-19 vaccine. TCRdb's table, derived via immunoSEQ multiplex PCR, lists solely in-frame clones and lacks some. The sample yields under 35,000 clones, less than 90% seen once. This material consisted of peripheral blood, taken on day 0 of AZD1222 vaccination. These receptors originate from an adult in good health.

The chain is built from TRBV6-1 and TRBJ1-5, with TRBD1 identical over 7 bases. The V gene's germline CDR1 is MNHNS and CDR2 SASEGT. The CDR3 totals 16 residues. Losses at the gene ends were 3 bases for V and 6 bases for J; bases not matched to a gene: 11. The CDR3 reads CASSEYLGQRGQPQHF. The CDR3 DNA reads TGTGCCAGCAGTGAGTACCTGGGACAGCGGGGTCAGCCCCAGCATTTT.

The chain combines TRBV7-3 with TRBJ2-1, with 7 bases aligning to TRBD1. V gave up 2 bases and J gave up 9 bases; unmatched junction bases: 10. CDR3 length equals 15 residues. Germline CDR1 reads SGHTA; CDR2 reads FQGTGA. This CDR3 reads CASSLGHTGAGEQFF. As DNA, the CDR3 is TGTGCCAGCAGCTTAGGGCACACAGGGGCAGGTGAGCAGTTCTTC.

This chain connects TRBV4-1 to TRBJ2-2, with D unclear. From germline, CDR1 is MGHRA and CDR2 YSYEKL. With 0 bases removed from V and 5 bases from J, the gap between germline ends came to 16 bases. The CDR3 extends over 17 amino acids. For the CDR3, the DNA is TGCGCCAGCAGCCAAGAAGACAAGGGTTTCGGGACCGGGGAGCTGTTTTTT. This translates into CASSQEDKGFGTGELFF.

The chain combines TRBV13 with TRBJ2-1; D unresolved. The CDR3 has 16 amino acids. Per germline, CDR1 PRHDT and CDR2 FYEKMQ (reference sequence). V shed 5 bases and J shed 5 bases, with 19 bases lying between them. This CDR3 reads CASSPQPPTGDNEQFF. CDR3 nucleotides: TGTGCCAGCAGCCCCCAGCCCCCAACTGGGGACAATGAGCAGTTCTTC.

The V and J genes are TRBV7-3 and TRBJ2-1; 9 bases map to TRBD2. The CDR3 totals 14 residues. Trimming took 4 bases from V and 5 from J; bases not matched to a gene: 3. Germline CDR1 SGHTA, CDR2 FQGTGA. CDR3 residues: CASSSGLADNEQFF. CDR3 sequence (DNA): TGTGCCAGCAGCTCGGGACTAGCTGACAATGAGCAGTTCTTC.

CDR3 protein: CACRGTGADLNYGYTF. CDR3 sequence (DNA): TGTGCCTGCAGGGGGACAGGGGCCGATCTGAACTATGGCTACACCTTC. The V call is TRBV30, the J call TRBJ1-2; 10 bases line up with TRBD1. After removal of 6 bases from V and 2 bases from J, the junction contained 12 bases not matched to a gene. The CDR3 runs 16 residues. From germline, CDR1 is GTSNPN and CDR2 SVGIG (reference sequence).